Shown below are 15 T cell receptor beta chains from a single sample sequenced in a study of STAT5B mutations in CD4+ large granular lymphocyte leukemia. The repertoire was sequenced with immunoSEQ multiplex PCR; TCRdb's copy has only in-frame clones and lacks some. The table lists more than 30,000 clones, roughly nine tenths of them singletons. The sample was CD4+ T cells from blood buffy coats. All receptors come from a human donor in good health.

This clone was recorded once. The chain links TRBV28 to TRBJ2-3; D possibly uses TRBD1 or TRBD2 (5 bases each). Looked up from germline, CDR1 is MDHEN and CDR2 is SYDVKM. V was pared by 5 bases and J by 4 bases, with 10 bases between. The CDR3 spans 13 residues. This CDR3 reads CASSPSGPDTQYF. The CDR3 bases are TGTGCCAGCAGTCCTTCGGGGCCAGATACGCAGTATTTT.

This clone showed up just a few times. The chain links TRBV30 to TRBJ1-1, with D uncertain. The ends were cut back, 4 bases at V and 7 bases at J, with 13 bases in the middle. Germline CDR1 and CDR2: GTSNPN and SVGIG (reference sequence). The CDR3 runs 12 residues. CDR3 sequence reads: CAWIGGFSEAFF. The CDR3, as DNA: TGTGCCTGGATAGGAGGGTTCAGTGAAGCTTTCTTT.

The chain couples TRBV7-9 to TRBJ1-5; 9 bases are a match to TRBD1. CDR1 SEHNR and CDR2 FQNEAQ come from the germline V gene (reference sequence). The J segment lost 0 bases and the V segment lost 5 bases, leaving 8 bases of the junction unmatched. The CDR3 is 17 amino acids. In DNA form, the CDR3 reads TGTGCCAGCAGCGGGGACAGGGTACAAGATAGCAATCAGCCCCAGCATTTT. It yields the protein CASSGDRVQDSNQPQHF.

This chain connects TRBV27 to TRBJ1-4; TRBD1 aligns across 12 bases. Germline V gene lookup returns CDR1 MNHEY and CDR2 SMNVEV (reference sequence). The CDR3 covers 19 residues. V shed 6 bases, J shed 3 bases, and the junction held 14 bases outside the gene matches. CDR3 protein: CASSLTGTGGMYANEKLFF. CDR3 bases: TGTGCCAGCAGCCTTACCGGGACAGGGGGCATGTATGCTAATGAAAAACTGTTTTTT.

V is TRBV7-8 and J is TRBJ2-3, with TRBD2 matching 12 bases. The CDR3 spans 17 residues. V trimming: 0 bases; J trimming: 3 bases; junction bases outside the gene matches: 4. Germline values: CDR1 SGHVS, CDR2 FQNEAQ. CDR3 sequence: CASSLAPSGRDTDTQYF. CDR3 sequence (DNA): TGTGCCAGCAGCTTAGCGCCTAGCGGGAGGGATACAGATACGCAGTATTTT.

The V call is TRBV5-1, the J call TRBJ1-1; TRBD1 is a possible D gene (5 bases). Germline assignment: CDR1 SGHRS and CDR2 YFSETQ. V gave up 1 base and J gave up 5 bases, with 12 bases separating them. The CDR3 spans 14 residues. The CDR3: CASSLIVGETEAFF. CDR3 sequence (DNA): TGCGCCAGCAGCTTGATAGTGGGGGAGACTGAAGCTTTCTTT.

For the CDR3, the DNA is TGTGCCAGCAGCGAGGCAGGGGGCCCGACTGAAGCTTTCTTT. As protein: CASSEAGGPTEAFF. The gene calls are TRBV5-8 and TRBJ1-1; TRBD1 matches 8 bases. Germline lookup yields CDR1 SGHTS and CDR2 YDEGEE. Unmatched junction bases numbered 7, after V lost 4 bases and J lost 5 bases. CDR3 size: 14 residues.

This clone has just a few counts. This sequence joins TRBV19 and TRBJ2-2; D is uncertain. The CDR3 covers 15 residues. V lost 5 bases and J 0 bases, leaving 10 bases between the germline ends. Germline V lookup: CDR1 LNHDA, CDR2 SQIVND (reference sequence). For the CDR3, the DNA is TGTGCCAGTAGTCCGGGTTTTTCGAACACCGGGGAGCTGTTTTTT. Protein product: CASSPGFSNTGELFF.

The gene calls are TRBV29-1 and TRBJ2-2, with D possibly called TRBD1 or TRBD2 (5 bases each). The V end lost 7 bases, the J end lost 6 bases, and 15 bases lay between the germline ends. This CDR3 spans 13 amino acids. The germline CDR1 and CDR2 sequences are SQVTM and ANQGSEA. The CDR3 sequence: CSARTLGAGELFF. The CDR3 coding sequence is TGCAGCGCAAGGACTTTGGGGGCCGGGGAGCTGTTTTTT.

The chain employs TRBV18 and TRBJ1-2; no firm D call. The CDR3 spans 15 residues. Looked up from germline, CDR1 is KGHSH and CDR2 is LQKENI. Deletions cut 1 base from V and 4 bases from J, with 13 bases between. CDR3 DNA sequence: TGTGCCAGCTCACCACAGGGTCCCCCTCGCTATGGCTACACCTTC. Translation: CASSPQGPPRYGYTF.

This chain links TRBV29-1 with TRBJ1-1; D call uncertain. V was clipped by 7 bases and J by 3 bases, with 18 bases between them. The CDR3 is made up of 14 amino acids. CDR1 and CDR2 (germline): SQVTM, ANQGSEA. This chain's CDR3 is CSASLQLSDTEAFF. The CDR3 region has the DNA TGCAGCGCTTCCCTACAGCTGTCGGACACTGAAGCTTTCTTT. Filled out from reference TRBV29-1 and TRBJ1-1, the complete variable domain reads SAVISQKPSRDICQRGTSLTIQCQVDSQVTMMFWYRQQPGQSLTLIATANQGSEATYESGFVIDKFPISRPNLTFSTLTVSNMSPEDSSIYLCSASLQLSDTEAFFGQGTRLTVV.

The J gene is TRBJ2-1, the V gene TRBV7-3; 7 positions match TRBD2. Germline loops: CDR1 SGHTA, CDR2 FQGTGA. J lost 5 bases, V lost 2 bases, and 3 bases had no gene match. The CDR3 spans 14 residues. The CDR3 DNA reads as TGTGCCAGCAGCTTAGGCGGGAGAGACAATGAGCAGTTCTTC. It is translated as CASSLGGRDNEQFF.

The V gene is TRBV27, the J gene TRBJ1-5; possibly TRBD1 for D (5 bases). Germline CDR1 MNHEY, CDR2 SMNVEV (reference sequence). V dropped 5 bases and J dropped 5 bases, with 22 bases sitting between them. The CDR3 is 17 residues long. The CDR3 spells CASSPLLGRGGDQPQHF. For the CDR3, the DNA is TGTGCCAGCAGTCCACTCCTAGGTAGGGGTGGGGATCAGCCCCAGCATTTT.

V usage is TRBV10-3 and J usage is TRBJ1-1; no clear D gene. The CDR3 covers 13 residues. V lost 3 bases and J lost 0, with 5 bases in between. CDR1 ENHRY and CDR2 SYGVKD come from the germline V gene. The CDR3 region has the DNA TGTGCCATCAGTGATGTTTTGAACACTGAAGCTTTCTTT. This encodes CAISDVLNTEAFF.

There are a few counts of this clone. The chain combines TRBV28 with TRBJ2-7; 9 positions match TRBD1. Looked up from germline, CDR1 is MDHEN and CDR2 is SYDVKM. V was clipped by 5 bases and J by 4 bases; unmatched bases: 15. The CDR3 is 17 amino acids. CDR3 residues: CASSPSGTGRSGYEQYF. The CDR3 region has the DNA TGTGCCAGCAGTCCATCCGGGACAGGGAGAAGTGGGTACGAGCAGTACTTC. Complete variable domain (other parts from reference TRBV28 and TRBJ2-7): DVKVTQSSRYLVKRTGEKVFLECVQDMDHENMFWYRQDPGLGLRLIYFSYDVKMKEKGDIPEGYSVSREKKERFSLILESASTNQTSMYLCASSPSGTGRSGYEQYFGPGTRLTVT.